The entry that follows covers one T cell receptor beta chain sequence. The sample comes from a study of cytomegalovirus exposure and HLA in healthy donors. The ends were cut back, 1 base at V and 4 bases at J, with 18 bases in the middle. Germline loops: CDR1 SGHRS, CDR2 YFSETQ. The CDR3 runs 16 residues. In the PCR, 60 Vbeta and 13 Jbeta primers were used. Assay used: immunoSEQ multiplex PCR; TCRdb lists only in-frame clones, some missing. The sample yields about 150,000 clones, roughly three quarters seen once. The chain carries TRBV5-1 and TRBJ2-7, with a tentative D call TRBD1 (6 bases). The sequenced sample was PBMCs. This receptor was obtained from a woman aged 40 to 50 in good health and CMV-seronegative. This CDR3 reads CASSLLPTGGSYEQYF. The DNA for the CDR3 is TGCGCCAGCAGCTTGCTTCCGACAGGAGGATCTTACGAGCAGTACTTC.